A single sample gave rise to the 28 T cell receptor beta chains below, sequenced in a study of early T cells in non-severe SARS-CoV-2 infection. A single record per CDR3 protein comes from TCRdb applying MiXCR to the 5' RACE reads. The repertoire holds 63,000 or so distinct CDR3 sequences, with 11% as singletons. This material consisted of whole blood, taken at baseline. All receptors derive from an adult who was a healthcare worker with PCR-confirmed SARS-CoV-2 infection or an uninfected control (not recorded which).

The CDR3 DNA reads TGTGCCAGCAGCCAAGATTTAGGGTACGAGCAGTACTTC. Translation gives CASSQDLGYEQYF. This chain links TRBV14 with TRBJ2-7; D is undetermined. The length of the CDR3 is 13 residues. V lost 0 bases and J 4 bases, leaving 7 bases between the germline ends. CDR1 is SGHDN and CDR2 is FVKESK in the germline V gene.

This clonotype was found many times. The chain links TRBV20-1 to TRBJ2-5; 9 bases agree with TRBD2. This CDR3 is 14 amino acids long. CDR1 is DFQATT and CDR2 is SNEGSKA in the germline V gene (reference sequence). With V trimmed by 6 bases and J by 4 bases, 9 bases remained unmatched. CDR3 protein: CSARGGNSRETQYF. The CDR3 DNA reads as TGCAGTGCGCGGGGGGGAAACTCCAGAGAGACCCAGTACTTC.

This clonotype appeared a few times. The chain combines TRBV28 with TRBJ2-7; D perhaps matches TRBD1 (6 bases). CDR3 length: 12 residues. Trimming left V 7 bases short and J 3 bases short, with 10 bases between. Germline V gives CDR1 MDHEN, CDR2 SYDVKM. CDR3 residues: CASKGQFYEQYF. Written as DNA, the CDR3 is TGTGCCAGCAAAGGACAGTTCTACGAGCAGTACTTC.

This clonotype appeared a few times. The CDR3 reads CASGLYYLYNEQFF. CDR3 in DNA: TGCGCCAGCGGTTTATATTACCTTTACAATGAGCAGTTCTTC. This sequence joins TRBV4-1 and TRBJ2-1; D remains ambiguous. The germline V and J ends were trimmed by 8 bases and 4 bases, with 15 bases remaining between them. CDR1 and CDR2 from the germline V gene are MGHRA and YSYEKL. The CDR3 loop spans 14 amino acids.

This clonotype was picked up many times. V is TRBV5-5 and J is TRBJ1-2; the D is unclear. This CDR3 has 14 amino acids. V was pared by 1 base and J by 7 bases, with 14 bases between. Germline V lookup: CDR1 SGHKS, CDR2 YYEKEE (reference sequence). Here the CDR3 reads CASSLLAGFSGYTF. CDR3 in DNA: TGTGCCAGCAGCTTGTTGGCGGGGTTCTCTGGCTACACCTTC.

At least ten counts were recorded for this clonotype. This chain joins TRBV29-1 and TRBJ2-1; D ambiguous. CDR3 length: 11 residues. Trimming removed 7 bases at V and 10 bases at J, with 14 bases between. From germline, CDR1 is SQVTM and CDR2 ANQGSEA. The CDR3 DNA reads as TGCAGCGGGGCAACCTTGGACGAGCAGTTCTTC. Translation gives CSGATLDEQFF.

This clonotype appeared a few times. J is TRBJ2-5 and V is TRBV5-1; 8 nucleotides align to TRBD2. CDR3 length equals 17 residues. Trimming removed 0 bases from V and 0 bases from J; junction bases left unmatched: 7. Looked up from germline, CDR1 is SGHRS and CDR2 is YFSETQ. The CDR3 reads CASSLAVGSGNQETQYF. The DNA for the CDR3 is TGCGCCAGCAGCTTGGCCGTGGGTAGCGGGAACCAAGAGACCCAGTACTTC.

V gene TRBV6-1 combines with J gene TRBJ2-7, with D possibly being TRBD2 (6 bases). The CDR3 totals 13 residues. Deletions cut 6 bases from V and 3 bases from J, with 12 bases between. The germline gives CDR1 MNHNS, CDR2 SASEGT. The CDR3 is CASSREEIYEQYF. The DNA for the CDR3 is TGTGCCAGCAGCAGGGAGGAAATCTACGAGCAGTACTTC.

This clonotype occurred a few times. CDR3 DNA sequence: TGCGCCAGCAGCTTGGGACCAGGGACCCTCTACGAGCAGTACTTC. Translating it yields CASSLGPGTLYEQYF. The chain employs TRBV5-1 and TRBJ2-7, with D possibly being TRBD1 or TRBD2 (5 bases each). This CDR3 contains 15 residues. V was cut by 0 bases and J by 3 bases, with 13 bases left in between. Germline lookup yields CDR1 SGHRS and CDR2 YFSETQ.

The chain joins TRBV2 to TRBJ2-3; TRBD1 is a possible D gene (5 bases). Trimming cost V 8 bases and J 0 bases, with 12 bases left between them. The CDR3 consists of 14 residues. Germline CDR1 SNHLY, CDR2 FYNNEI. In nucleotides, the CDR3 is TGTGCCAGCGGCGACAGAAGGAGCACAGATACGCAGTATTTT. Protein: CASGDRRSTDTQYF.

In this sample, this clonotype turned up many times. This sequence joins TRBV23-1 and TRBJ1-6; perhaps TRBD1 as D (5 bases). TRBV23-1 falls under the ORF class, with uncertain function. The CDR3 has 14 amino acids. V lost 11 bases to trimming and J lost 9 bases, with 20 bases between them. Here the CDR3 DNA reads TGCGCCCCCAGCCGGGGGGGAAAGGGTTCACCCCTCCACTTT. It codes for CAPSRGGKGSPLHF.

The sample holds a few counts of this clonotype. J is TRBJ1-2 and V is TRBV12-3 or TRBV12-4; D is unresolved. The CDR3 loop spans 12 amino acids. Trimming cost V 6 bases and J 4 bases, with 9 bases left between them. The DNA of the CDR3 is TGTGCCAGCAGGGGCGGGCCCTATGGCTACACCTTC. This translates into CASRGGPYGYTF.

The chain has TRBV7-6 and TRBJ2-3; 11 positions match TRBD2. The V segment lost 2 bases and the J segment 1 base; nucleotides outside the gene matches: 2. Germline CDR1 SGHVS, CDR2 FNYEAQ. There are 16 residues in the CDR3. The CDR3 DNA reads TGTGCCAGCAGCTTACTAGCGGGGGGCCGCACAGATACGCAGTATTTT. Encoded protein: CASSLLAGGRTDTQYF.

The CDR3 protein is CASSYGQRSSYEQYF. CDR3 DNA: TGTGCCAGCAGTTACGGTCAGCGGAGCTCCTACGAGCAGTACTTC. The V call is TRBV6-2 or TRBV6-3, the J call TRBJ2-7; possible D gene TRBD2, 5 bases. Germline V gene sequence: CDR1 MNHEY, CDR2 SVGEGT. V was trimmed by 2 bases and J by 0 bases, leaving 11 bases between them. The CDR3 has 15 amino acids.

The V call is TRBV5-1, the J call TRBJ2-2, with D perhaps TRBD2 (6 bases). The CDR3 extends over 15 amino acids. Trimming removed 7 bases at V and 0 bases at J, with 13 bases between. The germline V gene has CDR1 SGHRS and CDR2 YFSETQ. CDR3 sequence (DNA): TGCGCCAGCGGGTATGGCGGGGCGAACACCGGGGAGCTGTTTTTT. It codes for CASGYGGANTGELFF.

The chain carries TRBV2 and TRBJ2-5; 12 bases are a match to TRBD1. Germline V CDR1 and CDR2: SNHLY, FYNNEI. This CDR3 has 15 residues. J lost 1 base, V lost 6 bases, and 3 bases had no gene match. The CDR3 DNA is TGTGCCAGCAGCCGGGACAGGGGGCTCCAAGAGACCCAGTACTTC. This codes for CASSRDRGLQETQYF.

This clonotype turned up a few times. The V call is TRBV3-1, the J call TRBJ1-4; D remains unclear. V shed 3 bases and J shed 7 bases, with 9 bases lying between them. Germline values: CDR1 LGHDT, CDR2 YNNKEL (reference sequence). This CDR3 spans 13 amino acids. The CDR3 bases are TGTGCCAGCAGCCAGCGAGGCGGTGAAAAACTGTTTTTT. The encoded protein is CASSQRGGEKLFF.

This clonotype was observed at least ten times. This chain uses TRBV7-9 with TRBJ1-6; 7 nucleotides align to TRBD1. Germline V lookup: CDR1 SEHNR, CDR2 FQNEAQ (reference sequence). J gave up 7 bases and V 5 bases, and 5 bases lay outside the gene matches. The CDR3 covers 14 residues. The CDR3 reads CASSARQGNSPLHF. CDR3 bases: TGTGCCAGCAGCGCTCGACAGGGAAATTCACCCCTCCACTTT.

This clonotype came up many times. V and J are TRBV7-2 and TRBJ2-7; 11 bases match TRBD2. CDR3 length: 15 residues. The J segment lost 4 bases and the V segment lost 5 bases, leaving 7 bases of the junction unmatched. Per germline, CDR1 SGHTA and CDR2 FQGNSA. The CDR3 coding sequence is TGTGCCAGCAGCCTAACCGGGACTAGCGGTTACGAGCAGTACTTC. Amino acids: CASSLTGTSGYEQYF.

This clonotype was observed a handful of times. This sequence joins TRBV7-3 and TRBJ2-3, with 9 bases matching TRBD1. Germline values: CDR1 SGHTA, CDR2 FQGTGA. The CDR3 has 15 residues. With 7 bases clipped from V and 4 bases from J, the junction kept 9 bases outside the gene matches. CDR3 region: CASTRRDREADTQYF. In DNA, the CDR3 is TGTGCCAGCACCCGCCGGGACAGGGAGGCAGATACGCAGTATTTT.

This clonotype was picked up a small number of times. The chain uses TRBV4-1 and TRBJ2-5; the D is unclear. Germline V CDR1 and CDR2: MGHRA, YSYEKL. The V gene lost 0 bases and the J gene lost 5 bases, with 10 bases spanning the gap. The CDR3 extends over 14 amino acids. For the CDR3, the DNA is TGCGCCAGCAGCCAAGATGGTCGGGCGGAGACCCAGTACTTC. This gives the protein CASSQDGRAETQYF.

The V call is TRBV9, the J call TRBJ2-3; no firm D call. CDR1 and CDR2 (germline): SGDLS, YYNGEE. There are 12 residues in the CDR3. V lost 6 bases and J 4 bases, leaving 9 bases between the germline ends. CDR3 in DNA: TGTGCCAGCAATCTTGAGGCAGATACGCAGTATTTT. It translates to CASNLEADTQYF.

The sample holds many counts of this clonotype. The chain employs TRBV3-1 and TRBJ1-1; D ambiguous. The CDR3 runs to 13 residues. V shed 3 bases and J shed 4 bases, with 9 bases lying between them. Germline V gene sequence: CDR1 LGHDT, CDR2 YNNKEL (reference sequence). CDR3 sequence: CASSHEGLTEAFF. CDR3 in DNA: TGTGCCAGCAGCCATGAGGGCCTCACTGAAGCTTTCTTT.

This clonotype occurred once. The chain couples TRBV3-1 to TRBJ2-3; TRBD2 matches at 7 bases. CDR3 length: 16 amino acids. Trimming at V came to 4 bases and at J to 2 bases, leaving 9 bases not matched to a gene. Germline-derived CDR1 and CDR2 are LGHDT and YNNKEL (reference sequence). CDR3 DNA sequence: TGTGCCAGCAGCCCCCTGGCTAGCGGACACACAGATACGCAGTATTTT. Amino acids: CASSPLASGHTDTQYF.

This clonotype appeared a few times. The rearrangement joins TRBV28 to TRBJ2-7; 10 nucleotides match TRBD2. Germline V lookup: CDR1 MDHEN, CDR2 SYDVKM. The CDR3 spans 14 residues. Germline trimming cut 4 bases from V and 5 bases from J; bases unmatched to any gene: 5. Here the CDR3 DNA reads TGTGCCAGCAGTTCCCTAGCGGGAGCAGACGAGCAGTACTTC. Translated, it gives CASSSLAGADEQYF. The complete variable domain, with remaining parts taken from reference TRBV28 and TRBJ2-7, reads DVKVTQSSRYLVKRTGEKVFLECVQDMDHENMFWYRQDPGLGLRLIYFSYDVKMKEKGDIPEGYSVSREKKERFSLILESASTNQTSMYLCASSSLAGADEQYFGPGTRLTVT.

This clonotype was found many times. This chain links TRBV20-1 with TRBJ2-7; D is ambiguous. V was cut by 1 base and J by 0 bases, with 10 bases left in between. The CDR3 covers 14 residues. Germline V CDR1 and CDR2: DFQATT, SNEGSKA (reference sequence). CDR3 sequence reads: CSARVPWGSYEQYF. The CDR3 DNA follows: TGCAGTGCTAGAGTCCCTTGGGGCTCCTACGAGCAGTACTTC.

This clonotype was seen at least ten times. The chain employs TRBV29-1 and TRBJ1-1; D not certain. There are 11 residues in the CDR3. Germline loops: CDR1 SQVTM, CDR2 ANQGSEA. Trimming shortened V by 7 bases and J by 4 bases, and 10 bases separated the two germline ends. CDR3: CSDRVGTEAFF. CDR3 in DNA: TGCAGCGATAGAGTTGGCACTGAAGCTTTCTTT.

The sample holds a few counts of this clonotype. J is TRBJ2-1 and V is TRBV11-2; D uncertain. CDR1 and CDR2 (germline): SGHAT, FQNNGV. The CDR3 length is 17 residues. Trimming took 1 base from V and 1 from J, leaving 14 bases between them. The CDR3 here is CASSLVQRSFSYNEQFF. The CDR3, as DNA: TGTGCCAGCAGCTTAGTTCAACGATCCTTTTCCTACAATGAGCAGTTCTTC.